These 16 T cell receptor beta chains share one sample of origin, sequenced in a study of monozygotic twins with inflammatory bowel disease. TCRdb re-called the 5' RACE reads and shows each CDR3 protein once, DNA omitted. Found here are a few hundred thousand distinct CDR3 sequences; the top ten clones hold 2.6%. The source material was blood. The receptors were sampled from a human donor with ulcerative colitis or Crohn's disease, or a healthy co-twin of an affected twin (not recorded which).

J is TRBJ1-5 and V is TRBV20-1; no DNA is available, so the TRBD1 call from TCRdb remains unchecked. Germline assignment: CDR1 DFQATT and CDR2 SNEGSKA (reference sequence). The CDR3 contains 14 residues. CDR3 sequence reads: CSASAGGANQPQHF.

The rearrangement links TRBV20-1 to TRBJ1-1; there is no DNA to check the TCRdb D call of TRBD1. Per germline, CDR1 DFQATT and CDR2 SNEGSKA (reference sequence). CDR3 length: 15 residues. The CDR3 reads CSARAVRQTNTEAFF.

V and J are TRBV2 and TRBJ2-7; TCRdb returns TRBD2, unconfirmable since there is no DNA. Per germline, CDR1 SNHLY and CDR2 FYNNEI. CDR3 length equals 14 residues. This chain's CDR3 is CASSEASGGYEQYF.

The V call is TRBV12-3 or TRBV12-4, the J call TRBJ1-1. This CDR3 has 15 amino acids. The CDR3 loop is CASSLALFISTEAFF.

The chain carries TRBV29-1 and TRBJ2-7; the D call from TCRdb, TRBD1, cannot be confirmed without DNA. The CDR3 runs to 15 residues. Germline values: CDR1 SQVTM, CDR2 ANQGSEA. CDR3: CSARKTGGSDYEQYF.

The chain has TRBV5-6 and TRBJ1-1; the D call from TCRdb, TRBD1, cannot be confirmed without DNA. The CDR3 spans 15 residues. Germline CDR1 and CDR2: SGHDT and YYEEEE. The CDR3 region is CASSRTGGWDTEAFF.

The CDR3 is CASSLEAYAEQFF. The chain links TRBV5-5 to TRBJ2-1. Germline CDR1 and CDR2: SGHKS and YYEKEE (reference sequence). This CDR3 is 13 amino acids long.

CDR3 in amino acids: CASSTGTGVSGYTF. This rearrangement joins TRBV16 to TRBJ1-2; TCRdb selects TRBD1, and the lack of DNA leaves this call unchecked. CDR1 and CDR2 from the germline V gene are KGHSY and FQNENV. This CDR3 region has 14 residues.

This chain uses TRBV4-1 with TRBJ2-1; TCRdb's D gene call, TRBD1, goes unchecked for lack of DNA. This CDR3 comprises 15 residues. Per germline, CDR1 MGHRA and CDR2 YSYEKL. The CDR3 reads CASSQDRTGADEQFF.

The chain joins TRBV5-1 to TRBJ2-4; TCRdb's D gene call, TRBD1, goes unchecked for lack of DNA. The CDR3 contains 13 residues. CDR1 is SGHRS and CDR2 is YFSETQ in the germline V gene. This CDR3 is CASSRDRKNIQYF.

The chain has TRBV20-1 and TRBJ2-1; TCRdb's assignment of TRBD1 cannot be checked, as there is no DNA. The CDR3 totals 14 residues. From germline, CDR1 is DFQATT and CDR2 SNEGSKA (reference sequence). The CDR3 sequence: CSAQPGQGGNEQFF.

The chain carries TRBV19 and TRBJ2-1; TCRdb returns TRBD1, unconfirmable since there is no DNA. This CDR3 region has 14 residues. Per the germline V gene, CDR1 is LNHDA and CDR2 is SQIVND (reference sequence). CDR3 protein: CASSIGGSNNEQFF.

V gene TRBV25-1 combines with J gene TRBJ1-1; absent DNA, TCRdb's TRBD1 call cannot be checked. Germline values: CDR1 MGHDK, CDR2 SYGVNS. The CDR3 runs to 16 residues. CDR3 residues: CASRRQGGWGDTEAFF.

The V and J genes are TRBV4-3 and TRBJ2-5; TCRdb calls TRBD2, which cannot be checked without DNA. The CDR3 covers 15 residues. The germline CDR1 and CDR2 sequences are LGHNA and YSLEER. CDR3 residues: CASSQDRTGGETQYF.

The CDR3 loop reads CATSDPGPQETQYF. The chain uses TRBV24-1 and TRBJ2-5; TCRdb's assignment of TRBD1 cannot be checked, as there is no DNA. The length of the CDR3 is 14 residues. Germline CDR1 KGHDR, CDR2 SFDVKD.

This chain joins TRBV11-2 and TRBJ2-7. This CDR3 contains 14 residues. Germline lookup yields CDR1 SGHAT and CDR2 FQNNGV. The CDR3 here is CASSFSNLGYEQYF.